This section outlines one T cell receptor (beta chain) sequence together with its context. Its antigen specificity is not known. Base qualities were left out, and no much larger clone turns up one base away. Library prep was done by the immunoSEQ multiplex PCR assay. Following the manufacturer's protocol, the hsTCRB Kit was used to amplify rearranged TCR beta chain sequences. An Illumina MiSeq was used to sequence the TCRB libraries. Concerning the study's data processing: The proprietary platform of the kit vendor was used for demultiplexing, trimming and gene mapping. Entries here come from immuneACCESS through TCRdb and include only in-frame sequences with V and J called. Some clones fail to appear in such tables; in the studies checked, an unresolved V gene covers under half of the shortfall, and the cause of the remainder is unknown. Clone size and V and J calls were adopted from that table, with D and trimming inferred from the DNA. The table for this sample lists 25,000 to 40,000 clones; 60% to 80% of them were counted only once. The ten largest clones capture over 20% of the sample.

According to the study, the label for this sample's time point signals: week 11, during vaccination. Every vaccine dose consisted of 300 ug of a 20-mer mutant IDH1 peptide in Montanide, administered subcutaneously together with topical imiquimod. Donors had newly diagnosed WHO grade 3 or 4 IDH1-mutant astrocytomas with loss of nuclear ATRX. The samples were drawn from NOA16, a multicentre, single-arm, open-label phase I trial in Germany that tested a mutant IDH1 peptide vaccine in humans for the first time. Genomic DNA for TCRB sequencing was extracted from EDTA blood using the DNeasy Blood and Tissue Kit. This specimen belongs to a study of a mutant IDH1 vaccine in newly diagnosed glioma (dated by TCRdb to 2020 to 2022). A note on the overall study: Eight vaccinations were administered to patients in weeks 1, 3, 5, 7, 11, 15, 19 and 23, corresponding to visits V03 through V10. Vaccination started 4-6 weeks after radiotherapy alone, or was given together with temozolomide cycles in the groups whose treatment included chemotherapy. Peripheral blood was collected at six visits: V03 (baseline), V05, V07, V10, V12 and V13. Prior to enrollment, patients had been given standard therapy consisting of radiotherapy alone, temozolomide alone, or radiochemotherapy with temozolomide, with the combination given to most patients. Longitudinal TCRB deep sequencing was performed for some 25 treated patients wherever samples were available for exploratory analyses. Of the roughly 33 treated patients, about 62% were male and 37.5% were female, and a mean age of around 40 years was recorded.

Overall results and qualifications from the work: Vaccine-induced immune responses across multiple MHC alleles were detected in approximately 93% of patients. Changes in the top peripheral T cell clonotypes picked up by TCRB sequencing did not appear to be linked to pseudoprogression. The authors stated that sample limitations prevented analyses of patient blood samples from being reproduced. Availability determined which PBMC samples were chosen for TCRB deep sequencing.

Including cysteine and phenylalanine, the CDR3 has 13 amino acids. Only the CDR3 DNA stays, 39 bases, in frame from base 1. V is pared back by 7 bases and J by 5 bases, with 12 bases lying between the germline termini. The germline V gene supplies CDR1 MNHNS and CDR2 SASEGT. The chain is made from TRBV6-1 and TRBJ1-5; the D gene is possibly TRBD1, with 5 bases matching. The material sequenced was PBMCs, taken from a glioma patient whose treatment included an IDH1 peptide vaccine. The sequence was collected from a man aged 25 to 45 with glioma. This receptor carries the CDR3 CASTPKQDQPQHF. The nucleotide sequence is given as TGTGCCAGCACTCCCAAACAGGATCAGCCCCAGCATTTT.